Listed here are 4 T cell receptor beta chains from one sample, sequenced in a study of CXCR3-negative and CXCR3-positive naive CD8 T cells. These TCRs' antigens remain unknown. UMI labels and 5' RACE were used to prepare the TRB cDNA libraries. Using the 5' RACE reads, TCRdb records one entry per CDR3 protein without DNA. This repertoire includes 110,000 or so distinct CDR3 sequences. General study points: Naive cells with CXCR3 showed TRB CDR3s that were more hydrophobic than those in CXCR3-negative naive cells.

Sequencing used naive CXCR3+ CD8+ T cells from blood. Subset noted: CD45RO-CCR7+CD27+CD95- naive CD8+ T cells expressing CXCR3 (TNR3+). These TCRs come from a human donor in good health. Some clones in this sample may be carry-over from other donors' samples.

The chain joins TRBV5-1 to TRBJ2-7. Per germline, CDR1 SGHRS and CDR2 YFSETQ. There are 13 residues in the CDR3. CDR3: CASSLISSYEQYF.

The rearrangement uses TRBV7-3 and TRBJ1-2; with no DNA, the TCRdb D assignment of TRBD1 cannot be verified. CDR3 length equals 17 residues. Germline values: CDR1 SGHTA, CDR2 FQGTGA. The CDR3 loop reads CASSLEPGQGANYGYTF. Variable domain in full (rest from reference TRBV7-3 and TRBJ1-2): GAGVSQTPSNKVTEKGKYVELRCDPISGHTALYWYRQSLGQGPEFLIYFQGTGAADDSGLPNDRFFAVRPEGSVSTLKIQRTERGDSAVYLCASSLEPGQGANYGYTFGSGTRLTVV.

This sequence joins TRBV5-1 and TRBJ1-2. This CDR3 region has 18 residues. Germline assignment: CDR1 SGHRS and CDR2 YFSETQ. The CDR3 protein is CASSLEASWQGTNYGYTF.

The chain uses TRBV12-3 or TRBV12-4 and TRBJ2-2; no DNA is available, so the TRBD1 call from TCRdb remains unchecked. The CDR3 consists of 16 residues. CDR3 sequence reads: CASNTDRGLNTGELFF.